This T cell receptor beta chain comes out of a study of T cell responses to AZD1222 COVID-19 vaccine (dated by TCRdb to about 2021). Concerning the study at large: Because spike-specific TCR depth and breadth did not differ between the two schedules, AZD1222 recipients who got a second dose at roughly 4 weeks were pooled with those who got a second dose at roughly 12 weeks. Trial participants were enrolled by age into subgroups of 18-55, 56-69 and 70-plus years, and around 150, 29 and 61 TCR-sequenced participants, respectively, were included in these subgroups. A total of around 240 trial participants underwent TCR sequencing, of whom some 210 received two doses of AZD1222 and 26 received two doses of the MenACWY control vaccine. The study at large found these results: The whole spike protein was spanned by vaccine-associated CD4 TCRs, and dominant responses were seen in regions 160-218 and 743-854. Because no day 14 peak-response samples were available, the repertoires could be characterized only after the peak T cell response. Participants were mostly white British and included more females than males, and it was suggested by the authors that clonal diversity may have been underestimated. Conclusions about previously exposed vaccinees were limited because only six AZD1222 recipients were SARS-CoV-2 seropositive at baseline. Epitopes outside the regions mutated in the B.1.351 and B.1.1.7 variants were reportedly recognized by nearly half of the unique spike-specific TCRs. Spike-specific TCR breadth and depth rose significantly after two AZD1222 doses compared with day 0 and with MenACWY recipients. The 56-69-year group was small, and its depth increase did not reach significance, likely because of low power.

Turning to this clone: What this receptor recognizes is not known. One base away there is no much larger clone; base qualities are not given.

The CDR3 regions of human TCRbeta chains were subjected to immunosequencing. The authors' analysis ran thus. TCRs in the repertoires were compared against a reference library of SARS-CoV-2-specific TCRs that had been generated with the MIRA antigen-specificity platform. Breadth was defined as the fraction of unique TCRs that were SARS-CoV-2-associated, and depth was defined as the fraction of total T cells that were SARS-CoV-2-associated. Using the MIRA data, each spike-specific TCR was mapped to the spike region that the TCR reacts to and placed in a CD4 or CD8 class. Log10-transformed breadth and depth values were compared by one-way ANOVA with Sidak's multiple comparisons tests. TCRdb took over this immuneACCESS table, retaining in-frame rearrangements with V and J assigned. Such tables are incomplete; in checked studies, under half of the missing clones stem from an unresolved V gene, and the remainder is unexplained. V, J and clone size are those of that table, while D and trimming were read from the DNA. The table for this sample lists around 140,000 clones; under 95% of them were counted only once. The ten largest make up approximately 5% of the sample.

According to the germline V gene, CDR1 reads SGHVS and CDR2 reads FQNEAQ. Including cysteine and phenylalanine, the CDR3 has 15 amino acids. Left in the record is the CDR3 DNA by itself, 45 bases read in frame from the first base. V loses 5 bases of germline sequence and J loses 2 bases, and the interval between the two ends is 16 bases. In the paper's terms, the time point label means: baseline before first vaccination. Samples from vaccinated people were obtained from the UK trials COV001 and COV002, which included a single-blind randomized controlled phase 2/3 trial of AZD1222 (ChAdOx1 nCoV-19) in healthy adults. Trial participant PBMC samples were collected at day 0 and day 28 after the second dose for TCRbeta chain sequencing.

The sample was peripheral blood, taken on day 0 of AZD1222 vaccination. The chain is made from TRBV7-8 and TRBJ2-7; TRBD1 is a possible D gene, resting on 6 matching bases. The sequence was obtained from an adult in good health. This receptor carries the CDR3 CASSTGTRATYEQYF. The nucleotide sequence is TGTGCCAGCAGCACGGGGACACGCGCAACCTACGAGCAGTACTTC.